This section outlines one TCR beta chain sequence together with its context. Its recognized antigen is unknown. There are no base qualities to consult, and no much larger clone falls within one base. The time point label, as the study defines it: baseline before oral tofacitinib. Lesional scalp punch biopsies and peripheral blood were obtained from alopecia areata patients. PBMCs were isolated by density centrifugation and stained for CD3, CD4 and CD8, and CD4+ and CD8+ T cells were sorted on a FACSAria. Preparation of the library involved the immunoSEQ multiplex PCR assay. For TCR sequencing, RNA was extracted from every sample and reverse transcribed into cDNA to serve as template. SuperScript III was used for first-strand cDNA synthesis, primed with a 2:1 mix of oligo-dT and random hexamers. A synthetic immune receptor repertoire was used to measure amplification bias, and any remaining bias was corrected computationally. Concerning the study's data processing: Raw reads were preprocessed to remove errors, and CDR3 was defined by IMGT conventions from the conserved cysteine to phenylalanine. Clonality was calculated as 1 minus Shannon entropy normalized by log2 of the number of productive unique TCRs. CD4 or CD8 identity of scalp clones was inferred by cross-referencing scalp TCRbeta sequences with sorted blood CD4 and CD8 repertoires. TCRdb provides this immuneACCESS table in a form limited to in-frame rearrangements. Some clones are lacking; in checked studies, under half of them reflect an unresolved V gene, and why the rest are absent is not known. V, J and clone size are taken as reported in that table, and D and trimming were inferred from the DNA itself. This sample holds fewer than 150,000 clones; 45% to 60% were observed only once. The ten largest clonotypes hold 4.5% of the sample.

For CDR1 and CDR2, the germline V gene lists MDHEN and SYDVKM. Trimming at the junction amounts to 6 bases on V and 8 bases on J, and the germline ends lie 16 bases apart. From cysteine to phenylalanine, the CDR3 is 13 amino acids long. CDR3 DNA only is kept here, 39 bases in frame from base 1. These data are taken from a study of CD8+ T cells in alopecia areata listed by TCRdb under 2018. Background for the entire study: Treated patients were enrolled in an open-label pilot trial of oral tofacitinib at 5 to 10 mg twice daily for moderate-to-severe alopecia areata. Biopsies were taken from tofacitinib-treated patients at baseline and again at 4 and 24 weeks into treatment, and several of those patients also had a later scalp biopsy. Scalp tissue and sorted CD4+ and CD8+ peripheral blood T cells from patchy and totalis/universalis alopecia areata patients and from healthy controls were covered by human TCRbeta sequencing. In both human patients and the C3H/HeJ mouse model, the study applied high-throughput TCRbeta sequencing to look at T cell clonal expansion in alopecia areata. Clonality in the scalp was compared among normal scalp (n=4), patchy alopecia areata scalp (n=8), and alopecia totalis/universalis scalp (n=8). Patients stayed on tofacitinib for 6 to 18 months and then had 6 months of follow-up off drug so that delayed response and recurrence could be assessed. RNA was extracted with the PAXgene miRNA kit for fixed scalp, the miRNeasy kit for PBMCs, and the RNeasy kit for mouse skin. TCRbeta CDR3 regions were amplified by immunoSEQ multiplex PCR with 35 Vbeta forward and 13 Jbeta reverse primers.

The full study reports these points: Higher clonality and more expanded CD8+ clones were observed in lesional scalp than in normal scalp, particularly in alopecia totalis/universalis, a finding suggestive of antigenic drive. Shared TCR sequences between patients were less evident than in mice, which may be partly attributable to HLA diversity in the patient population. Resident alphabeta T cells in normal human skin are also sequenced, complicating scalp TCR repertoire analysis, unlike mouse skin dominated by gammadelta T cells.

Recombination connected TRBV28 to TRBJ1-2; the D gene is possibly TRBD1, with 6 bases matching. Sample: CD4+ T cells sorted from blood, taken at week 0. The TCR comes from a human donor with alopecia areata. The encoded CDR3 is CASSSQGYSGYTF. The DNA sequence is TGTGCCAGCAGCTCACAGGGTTATAGCGGCTACACCTTC.